One and the same sample provided the 18 T cell receptor beta chains below, sequenced in a study of response to subunit inactivated influenza vaccine. TCRdb analysed the RT-PCR reads with MiXCR anew, one entry per CDR3 protein. The table includes a few hundred thousand distinct CDR3 sequences, more than 9% detected once. The material sequenced was non-naive T cells sorted from PBMCs, taken around 15 days before vaccination. The receptors were sampled from a man over 45 who received an inactivated influenza vaccine.

This clonotype was seen more than once but under ten times. The chain has TRBV12-3 or TRBV12-4 and TRBJ2-1; 7 nucleotides align to TRBD2. CDR3 size: 14 residues. J gave up 6 bases and V 5 bases, and 7 bases lay outside the gene matches. The chain's CDR3 is CASSRAGASNEQFF. DNA for the CDR3: TGTGCCAGCAGTAGGGCGGGAGCTTCCAATGAGCAGTTCTTC.

The chain carries TRBV12-3 or TRBV12-4 and TRBJ2-3; D perhaps matches TRBD1 (5 bases). The CDR3 runs 13 residues. V was clipped by 8 bases and J by 2 bases, with 11 bases between them. The CDR3 coding sequence is TGTGCCAGCTATAGGGGCCCCACAGATACGCAGTATTTT. It codes for CASYRGPTDTQYF.

This clonotype was counted many times. The chain combines TRBV7-2 with TRBJ2-5, with D unclear. The CDR3 consists of 11 residues. V lost 5 bases and J 5 bases, leaving 6 bases between the germline ends. The germline gives CDR1 SGHTA, CDR2 FQGNSA. The CDR3: CASSRGETQYF. CDR3 nucleotides: TGTGCCAGCAGCCGCGGCGAGACCCAGTACTTC.

In this sample, this clonotype turned up a few times. This CDR3 reads CASSLEGAFTDTQYF. The CDR3 DNA reads as TGTGCCAGCAGTTTAGAGGGGGCCTTCACAGATACGCAGTATTTT. V is TRBV12-3 or TRBV12-4 and J is TRBJ2-3; 7 bases are a match to TRBD1. The CDR3 contains 15 residues. V was pared by 1 base and J by 2 bases, with 3 bases of the junction left unmatched.

The CDR3 sequence is CSVEGGSGSSYEQYF. DNA for the CDR3: TGCAGCGTTGAAGGAGGTAGCGGAAGCTCCTACGAGCAGTACTTC. The J gene is TRBJ2-7, the V gene TRBV29-1; D is possibly TRBD2 (6 bases). This CDR3 has 15 residues. V gave up 1 base and J gave up 0 bases, with 13 bases separating them. Germline lookup yields CDR1 SQVTM and CDR2 ANQGSEA.

This chain links TRBV7-9 with TRBJ2-2, with 8 bases aligning to TRBD2. The CDR3 spans 15 residues. The J segment lost 4 bases and the V segment lost 6 bases, leaving 7 bases of the junction unmatched. The germline CDR1 and CDR2 sequences are SEHNR and FQNEAQ (reference sequence). The CDR3: CASSLAGRLTGELFF. The CDR3 region has the DNA TGTGCCAGCAGTCTAGCGGGTCGACTCACCGGGGAGCTGTTTTTT.

This clonotype showed up just a few times. This chain connects TRBV29-1 to TRBJ1-2; 9 nucleotides align to TRBD1. From germline, CDR1 is SQVTM and CDR2 ANQGSEA. J was trimmed by 5 bases and V by 6 bases; bases with no gene match: 1. The CDR3 runs 11 residues. CDR3 in amino acids: CSVGTGYGYTF. CDR3 coding DNA: TGCAGCGTGGGGACAGGGTATGGCTACACCTTC.

A few counts support this clonotype. The chain links TRBV7-9 to TRBJ2-7; D is unresolved. The V end lost 2 bases, the J end lost 2 bases, and 16 bases lay between the germline ends. The CDR3 has 16 amino acids. Per germline, CDR1 SEHNR and CDR2 FQNEAQ (reference sequence). The CDR3 loop is CASSLPPLSRPYEQYF. DNA of the CDR3: TGTGCCAGCAGCTTACCGCCTTTAAGTAGACCCTACGAGCAGTACTTC.

The gene calls are TRBV19 and TRBJ1-5, with D possibly matching TRBD1 (6 bases). The CDR3 length is 14 residues. V gave up 1 base and J gave up 6 bases, with 10 bases separating them. The germline gives CDR1 LNHDA, CDR2 SQIVND (reference sequence). In DNA, the CDR3 is TGTGCCAGTAGTATAGGGACAGTCCGTCAGCCCCAGCATTTT. It yields the protein CASSIGTVRQPQHF.

V and J are TRBV7-2 and TRBJ1-2; D gene unclear. The CDR3 length is 13 residues. CDR1 SGHTA and CDR2 FQGNSA come from the germline V gene. The germline V and J ends were trimmed by 7 bases and 4 bases, with 13 bases remaining between them. The CDR3 is CASTASGSYGYTF. In nucleotides, the CDR3 is TGTGCCAGCACGGCCTCCGGGAGCTATGGCTACACCTTC.

This sequence joins TRBV2 and TRBJ2-1; 10 bases match TRBD1. CDR1 SNHLY and CDR2 FYNNEI come from the germline V gene. This CDR3 spans 15 amino acids. Trimming at V came to 7 bases and at J to 5 bases, leaving 8 bases not matched to a gene. CDR3 coding DNA: TGTGCCAGCAAACGCGGGACAGGGGCACACAATGAGCAGTTCTTC. Translation: CASKRGTGAHNEQFF.

This clonotype came up many times. The chain combines TRBV7-2 with TRBJ1-2; possibly TRBD1 for D (5 bases). This CDR3 comprises 15 residues. With 5 bases removed from V and 5 bases from J, the gap between germline ends came to 18 bases. Germline V lookup: CDR1 SGHTA, CDR2 FQGNSA. The CDR3 sequence: CASSPGGGALYGYTF. Here the CDR3 DNA reads TGTGCCAGCAGCCCCGGGGGAGGGGCTCTATATGGCTACACCTTC. The full variable domain, rest sourced from reference TRBV7-2 and TRBJ1-2, is GAGVSQSPSNKVTEKGKDVELRCDPISGHTALYWYRQSLGQGLEFLIYFQGNSAPDKSGLPSDRFSAERTGGSVSTLTIQRTQQEDSAVYLCASSPGGGALYGYTFGSGTRLTVV.

J is TRBJ2-2 and V is TRBV3-1, with 8 bases that match TRBD2. V shed 5 bases and J 9 bases; nucleotides not matched to a gene: 14. Germline-derived CDR1 and CDR2 are LGHDT and YNNKEL (reference sequence). The CDR3 has 16 residues. The CDR3 region has the DNA TGTGCCAGCAGCGTAAGCGGGGGCGCGCGTAAGCGGGAGCTGTTTTTT. This sequence encodes CASSVSGGARKRELFF.

The chain employs TRBV5-1 and TRBJ2-5, with unresolved D. This CDR3 has 15 residues. CDR1 SGHRS and CDR2 YFSETQ come from the germline V gene. Trimming shortened V by 4 bases and J by 2 bases, and 15 bases separated the two germline ends. The CDR3 loop is CASSPAAMGQETQYF. In DNA form, the CDR3 reads TGCGCCAGCAGCCCGGCCGCTATGGGTCAAGAGACCCAGTACTTC.

This clonotype has just a few counts. The chain has TRBV6-1 and TRBJ2-7; a possible D gene is TRBD1 (6 bases). CDR1 is MNHNS and CDR2 is SASEGT in the germline V gene. Trimming cost V 6 bases and J 3 bases, with 15 bases left between them. This CDR3 is built from 14 residues. The CDR3 is CASSQSGRGYEQYF. Written as DNA, the CDR3 is TGTGCCAGCAGCCAGAGCGGCAGGGGCTACGAGCAGTACTTC.

This chain connects TRBV6-2 or TRBV6-3 to TRBJ1-2, with D uncertain. Trimming took off 3 bases at V and 9 bases at J, with 11 bases between the two ends. The CDR3 extends over 12 amino acids. Germline V CDR1 and CDR2: MNHEY, SVGEGT. Here the CDR3 DNA reads TGTGCCAGCAGTTATGAGGAGACAAGCTACACCTTC. This encodes CASSYEETSYTF.

This clonotype was seen repeatedly, ten times or more. V is TRBV6-4 and J is TRBJ1-1; D not resolved. V shed 3 bases and J shed 0 bases, with 8 bases lying between them. Germline V CDR1 and CDR2: MRHNA, SNTAGT. CDR3 length equals 14 residues. Here the CDR3 DNA reads TGTGCCAGCAGTGAGAGTCGACTGAACACTGAAGCTTTCTTT. Protein sequence: CASSESRLNTEAFF.

The V gene is TRBV10-3, the J gene TRBJ1-2; D not certain. Trimming cost V 10 bases and J 7 bases, with 10 bases left between them. Germline assignment: CDR1 ENHRY and CDR2 SYGVKD. The CDR3 consists of 10 residues. The DNA of the CDR3 is TGTGCCACAGGAGGTGGTGGCTACACCTTC. Encoded protein: CATGGGGYTF.